Detailed here is one T cell receptor (beta chain). TCRdb re-called clones via MiXCR from the PCR reads. The sample has several thousand clones; 28% are singletons. This specimen comes from a study of metastatic and nonmetastatic thyroid tumors. V was clipped by 2 bases and J by 2 bases; unmatched bases: 7. The germline gives CDR1 MGHDK, CDR2 SYGVNS. The CDR3 is 16 residues long. Patients underwent thyroid surgery, and none had received any treatment before it. Source material: tumor tissue. This TCR was recovered from a male donor with papillary thyroid cancer or a benign thyroid nodule (not recorded which). Some clones in this sample may be carry-over from other donors' samples. This rearrangement joins TRBV25-1 to TRBJ1-2; 8 bases map to TRBD1. DNA for the CDR3: TGTGCCAGCAGTGAAGGCCGGGACAGGCCGAACTATGGCTACACCTTC. It yields the protein CASSEGRDRPNYGYTF.